The 26 T cell receptor beta chains in this list originate from one sample, sequenced in a study of graft-versus-host responses after intestinal transplantation. Profiled with immunoSEQ multiplex PCR; TCRdb holds only in-frame clones, not every one. This table has some 96,000 clones, roughly 87% appearing once. Antigens for these TCRs are unknown. The sample here was unstimulated CD4+ T cells sorted from spleen or lymph node cells, taken before transplant. These receptors were collected from a human donor who was the organ donor for an intestinal transplant.

The chain employs TRBV6-5 and TRBJ1-2, with D possibly matching TRBD1 (6 bases). Germline values: CDR1 MNHEY, CDR2 SVGAGI. V gave up 3 bases and J gave up 8 bases, with 13 bases separating them. The CDR3 is made up of 13 amino acids. CDR3 amino acids: CASSYRPGGGYTF. The CDR3 DNA reads TGTGCCAGCAGTTATCGTCCGGGGGGCGGCTACACCTTC.

This clone has a single count. The rearrangement joins TRBV10-3 to TRBJ2-7; no clear D. The CDR3 is 15 residues long. The V end was cut by 1 base, the J end by 0 bases, with 10 bases between. Germline V lookup: CDR1 ENHRY, CDR2 SYGVKD. CDR3 sequence: CAISEWGTVSYEQYF. The CDR3 DNA sequence: TGTGCCATCAGTGAGTGGGGAACCGTCTCCTACGAGCAGTACTTC.

The J gene is TRBJ1-1, the V gene TRBV11-2; D is perhaps TRBD1 (5 bases). CDR3 length: 14 residues. Germline values: CDR1 SGHAT, CDR2 FQNNGV. Trimming stripped 8 bases from V and 0 bases from J, with 13 bases between. The CDR3: CASATQALNTEAFF. DNA of the CDR3: TGTGCCAGCGCTACACAGGCCTTGAACACTGAAGCTTTCTTT.

There are a few counts of this clone. CDR3 bases: TGTGCCAGTTGCAGAGGGGGAGTAGGTGAAAAACTGTTTTTT. Protein: CASCRGGVGEKLFF. The chain combines TRBV6-5 with TRBJ1-4; TRBD1 might be the D (6 bases). Deletions cut 9 bases from V and 7 bases from J, with 18 bases between. Germline CDR1 reads MNHEY; CDR2 reads SVGAGI. The CDR3 runs 14 residues.

V and J are TRBV11-3 and TRBJ2-1; TRBD1 aligns across 7 bases. After removal of 5 bases from V and 8 bases from J, the junction contained 9 bases not matched to a gene. Germline V gene lookup returns CDR1 SGHNT and CDR2 YENEEA. This CDR3 region has 14 residues. The CDR3 loop reads CASSPRTGGDEQFF. The CDR3 DNA follows: TGTGCCAGCAGCCCTAGGACAGGTGGGGATGAGCAGTTCTTC.

This clone was found once. The chain links TRBV28 to TRBJ1-5; D is perhaps TRBD1 (5 bases). This CDR3 region has 14 residues. Germline CDR1 reads MDHEN; CDR2 reads SYDVKM. Trimming shortened V by 6 bases and J by 4 bases, and 13 bases separated the two germline ends. CDR3 DNA sequence: TGTGCCAGCAGCCGAGGGAAGGGGAATCAGCCCCAGCATTTT. This sequence encodes CASSRGKGNQPQHF.

Regarding this clone: Other DNA sequences in the sample encode the same CDR3. The chain recombines TRBV7-2 with TRBJ1-1; D is perhaps TRBD1 (5 bases). This CDR3 comprises 15 residues. V lost 6 bases, J lost 0 bases, and 14 bases lay in between. CDR1 SGHTA and CDR2 FQGNSA come from the germline V gene. The chain's CDR3 is CASSPGFYMNTEAFF. In DNA, the CDR3 is TGTGCCAGCAGTCCAGGGTTTTATATGAACACTGAAGCTTTCTTT. The variable domain in full, completed from reference TRBV7-2 and TRBJ1-1, reads GAGVSQSPSNKVTEKGKDVELRCDPISGHTALYWYRQSLGQGLEFLIYFQGNSAPDKSGLPSDRFSAERTGGSVSTLTIQRTQQEDSAVYLCASSPGFYMNTEAFFGQGTRLTVV.

The chain employs TRBV27 and TRBJ1-2, with 7 nucleotides matching TRBD1. V lost 4 bases and J lost 3; bases outside the gene matches: 14. Germline V lookup: CDR1 MNHEY, CDR2 SMNVEV (reference sequence). The CDR3 extends over 17 amino acids. The CDR3: CASSSGRTGKSYYGYTF. Written as DNA, the CDR3 is TGTGCCAGCAGTTCCGGACGGACAGGCAAGAGCTACTATGGCTACACCTTC.

The CDR3 loop reads CASSQDRGSTNEKLFF. CDR3 in DNA: TGTGCCAGCAGCCAAGATCGGGGGTCAACTAATGAAAAACTGTTTTTT. The chain employs TRBV4-2 and TRBJ1-4; tentative D call: TRBD1 (5 bases). V lost 0 bases to trimming and J lost 0 bases, with 8 bases between them. Germline CDR1 reads LGHNA; CDR2 reads YNFKEQ. The CDR3 has 16 residues.

CDR3 nucleotide sequence: TGTGCCAGCTCCCAAGGGGGCTCAATTAATGAAAAACTGTTTTTT. This encodes CASSQGGSINEKLFF. The V call is TRBV18, the J call TRBJ1-4; 7 bases agree with TRBD1. Germline trimming cut 6 bases from V and 4 bases from J; bases unmatched to any gene: 8. CDR1 KGHSH and CDR2 LQKENI come from the germline V gene. CDR3 size: 15 residues.

This clone has just one count. CDR3 loop: CAISHKTSGGPGTGELFF. The CDR3 DNA sequence: TGTGCCATCAGCCATAAGACTAGCGGGGGGCCGGGCACCGGGGAGCTGTTTTTT. V and J are TRBV10-3 and TRBJ2-2; 13 nucleotides agree with TRBD2. Germline-derived CDR1 and CDR2 are ENHRY and SYGVKD. The CDR3 totals 18 residues. V lost 6 bases, J lost 4 bases, and 11 bases stayed unmatched.

A single count supports this clone. The gene calls are TRBV19 and TRBJ2-2; 7 nucleotides agree with TRBD1. Germline assignment: CDR1 LNHDA and CDR2 SQIVND (reference sequence). The V and J ends lost 9 bases and 6 bases, in that order; junction bases with no gene match: 13. The CDR3 contains 15 residues. CDR3: CASLRDSSWPGELFF. The CDR3 DNA reads TGTGCCAGCCTTCGGGACAGCTCCTGGCCCGGGGAGCTGTTTTTT.

The chain combines TRBV7-2 with TRBJ2-2; tentative D call: TRBD1 (5 bases). Germline CDR1 SGHTA, CDR2 FQGNSA. V dropped 5 bases and J dropped 4 bases, with 20 bases sitting between them. CDR3 size: 17 residues. The CDR3 nucleotides are TGTGCCAGCAGCCCCTCCGCCCCGTTTGGGGCCACCGGGGAGCTGTTTTTT. Protein: CASSPSAPFGATGELFF.

The chain uses TRBV28 and TRBJ2-7, with 14 bases aligning to TRBD2. This CDR3 spans 15 amino acids. Germline V gene data show CDR1 as MDHEN and CDR2 as SYDVKM. V trimming: 8 bases; J trimming: 0 bases; junction bases outside the gene matches: 3. CDR3 in amino acids: CASGLAGGFSYEQYF. The CDR3, as DNA: TGTGCCAGCGGACTAGCGGGGGGCTTCTCCTACGAGCAGTACTTC.

This chain uses TRBV19 with TRBJ1-4; 8 bases align to TRBD1. CDR1 and CDR2 from the germline V gene are LNHDA and SQIVND (reference sequence). The CDR3 totals 15 residues. Trimming at V came to 7 bases and at J to 4 bases, leaving 8 bases not matched to a gene. CDR3 sequence: CASNSGQGVNEKLFF. In DNA form, the CDR3 reads TGTGCCAGTAACTCCGGACAGGGAGTTAATGAAAAACTGTTTTTT.

The V call is TRBV2, the J call TRBJ2-1; D not certain. CDR1 and CDR2 (germline): SNHLY, FYNNEI. The CDR3 totals 15 residues. The V end was cut by 5 bases, the J end by 0 bases, with 11 bases between. CDR3 in amino acids: CASSTHLFSYNEQFF. The CDR3 bases are TGTGCCAGCAGTACACACTTATTCTCCTACAATGAGCAGTTCTTC.

The chain joins TRBV5-6 to TRBJ2-3; maybe TRBD1 (5 bases). This CDR3 region has 16 residues. CDR1 SGHDT and CDR2 YYEEEE come from the germline V gene. V dropped 1 base and J dropped 0 bases, with 12 bases sitting between them. The CDR3 loop is CASSLPQGTSTDTQYF. The CDR3 nucleotides are TGTGCCAGCAGCTTGCCGCAGGGTACTAGCACAGATACGCAGTATTTT.

This chain connects TRBV4-1 to TRBJ1-4; D is ambiguous. Trimming left V 0 bases short and J 8 bases short, with 25 bases between. In germline, CDR1 is MGHRA, CDR2 YSYEKL. The CDR3 totals 19 residues. The chain's CDR3 is CASSQDLNRRAPEEEKLFF. In DNA, the CDR3 is TGCGCCAGCAGCCAAGATCTTAATCGGCGAGCTCCGGAAGAGGAAAAACTGTTTTTT.

The V and J genes are TRBV14 and TRBJ2-5; D uncertain. The CDR3 has 15 residues. Trimming took 4 bases from V and 4 from J, leaving 16 bases between them. Germline V gene sequence: CDR1 SGHDN, CDR2 FVKESK. CDR3 sequence: CASSPMLRVGETQYF. Here the CDR3 DNA reads TGTGCCAGCAGCCCTATGCTTAGGGTAGGAGAGACCCAGTACTTC.

The chain recombines TRBV27 with TRBJ1-5; 12 bases align to TRBD1. The CDR3 contains 17 residues. The germline gives CDR1 MNHEY, CDR2 SMNVEV (reference sequence). V lost 2 bases and J lost 1; bases outside the gene matches: 3. The CDR3 nucleotides are TGTGCCAGCAGTTTAGGGACAGGGGGCTCGAGCAATCAGCCCCAGCATTTT. Its translation: CASSLGTGGSSNQPQHF.

V is TRBV7-3 and J is TRBJ2-1, with 10 bases lining up with TRBD1. The CDR3 is 14 amino acids. V lost 5 bases and J lost 8; bases outside the gene matches: 6. Germline CDR1 SGHTA, CDR2 FQGTGA. In nucleotides, the CDR3 is TGTGCCAGCAGCCCTCGGGACAGGGGCCATGAGCAGTTCTTC. This sequence encodes CASSPRDRGHEQFF.

This chain links TRBV5-1 with TRBJ2-1; TRBD2 matches 12 bases. Trimming cost V 0 bases and J 0 bases; bases outside gene matches: 4. CDR1 is SGHRS and CDR2 is YFSETQ in the germline V gene. The CDR3 totals 18 residues. The chain's CDR3 is CASSLELAGGRSYNEQFF. CDR3 nucleotides: TGCGCCAGCAGCTTGGAACTAGCGGGGGGCCGCTCCTACAATGAGCAGTTCTTC.

This clone was counted a few times. Here the CDR3 reads CAWSDRVNEKLFF. The CDR3 bases are TGTGCCTGGAGTGACAGGGTAAACGAAAAACTGTTTTTT. The chain couples TRBV30 to TRBJ1-4; D is possibly TRBD1 (6 bases). Germline lookup yields CDR1 GTSNPN and CDR2 SVGIG (reference sequence). The CDR3 is made up of 13 amino acids. V was cut by 1 base and J by 8 bases, with 11 bases left in between.

V and J are TRBV25-1 and TRBJ2-2; TRBD2 is a possible D gene (5 bases). Per the germline V gene, CDR1 is MGHDK and CDR2 is SYGVNS. This CDR3 region has 14 residues. Trimming left V 4 bases short and J 7 bases short, with 13 bases between. CDR3 DNA: TGTGCCAGCAGTGTATCGGGGTTGGGCGGGGAGCTGTTTTTT. Translated: CASSVSGLGGELFF. Combining the CDR3 with reference TRBV25-1 and TRBJ2-2 gives the whole variable domain EADIYQTPRYLVIGTGKKITLECSQTMGHDKMYWYQQDPGMELHLIHYSYGVNSTEKGDLSSESTVSRIRTEHFPLTLESARPSHTSQYLCASSVSGLGGELFFGEGSRLTVL.

This clone came up once. The V gene is TRBV7-2, the J gene TRBJ2-1; 7 nucleotides line up with TRBD1. The V and J ends lost 5 bases and 5 bases, in that order; junction bases with no gene match: 3. The CDR3 totals 13 residues. The germline gives CDR1 SGHTA, CDR2 FQGNSA. DNA of the CDR3: TGTGCCAGCAGCCCCACAGGGGACAATGAGCAGTTCTTC. As protein: CASSPTGDNEQFF.

The CDR3 protein is CATSRGPQGGNQPQHF. Written as DNA, the CDR3 is TGTGCCACCAGCAGAGGACCACAGGGAGGCAATCAGCCCCAGCATTTT. The gene calls are TRBV15 and TRBJ1-5, with a tentative D call TRBD1 (6 bases). Germline values: CDR1 LNHNV, CDR2 YYDKDF (reference sequence). The length of the CDR3 is 16 residues. V lost 1 base and J lost 2, with 12 bases in between. Supplemented by reference TRBV15 and TRBJ1-5, the full variable domain reads DAMVIQNPRYQVTQFGKPVTLSCSQTLNHNVMYWYQQKSSQAPKLLFHYYDKDFNNEADTPDNFQSRRPNTSFCFLDIRSPGLGDTAMYLCATSRGPQGGNQPQHFGDGTRLSIL.